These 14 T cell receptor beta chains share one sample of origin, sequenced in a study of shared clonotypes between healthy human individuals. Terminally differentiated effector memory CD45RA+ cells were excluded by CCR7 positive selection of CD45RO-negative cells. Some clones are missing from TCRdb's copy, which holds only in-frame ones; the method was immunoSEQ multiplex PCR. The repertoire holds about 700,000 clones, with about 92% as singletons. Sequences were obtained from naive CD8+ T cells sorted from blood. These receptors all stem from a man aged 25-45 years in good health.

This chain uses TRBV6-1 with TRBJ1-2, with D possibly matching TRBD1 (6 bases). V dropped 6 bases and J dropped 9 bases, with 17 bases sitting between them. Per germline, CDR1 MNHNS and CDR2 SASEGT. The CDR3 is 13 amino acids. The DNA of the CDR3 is TGTGCCAGCAGCCCCACCACAGGGACGAGCTACACCTTC. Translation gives CASSPTTGTSYTF.

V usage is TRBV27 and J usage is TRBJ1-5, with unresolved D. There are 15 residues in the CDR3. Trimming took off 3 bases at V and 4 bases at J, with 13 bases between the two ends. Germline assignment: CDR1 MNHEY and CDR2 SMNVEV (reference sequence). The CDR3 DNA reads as TGTGCCAGCAGTTTTGTGGGGTCTAGAAATCAGCCCCAGCATTTT. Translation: CASSFVGSRNQPQHF.

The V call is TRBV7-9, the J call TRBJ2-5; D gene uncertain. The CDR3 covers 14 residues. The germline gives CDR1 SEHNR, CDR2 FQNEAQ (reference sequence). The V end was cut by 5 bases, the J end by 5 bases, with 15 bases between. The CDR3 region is CASSEIWVSETQYF. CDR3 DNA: TGTGCCAGCAGCGAGATATGGGTTAGCGAGACCCAGTACTTC.

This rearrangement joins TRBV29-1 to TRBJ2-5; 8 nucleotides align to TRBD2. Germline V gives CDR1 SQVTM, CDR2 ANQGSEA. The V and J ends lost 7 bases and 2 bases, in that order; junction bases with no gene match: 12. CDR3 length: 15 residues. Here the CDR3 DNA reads TGCAGCGCCGTGAGACTAGCGAATACTCAAGAGACCCAGTACTTC. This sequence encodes CSAVRLANTQETQYF.

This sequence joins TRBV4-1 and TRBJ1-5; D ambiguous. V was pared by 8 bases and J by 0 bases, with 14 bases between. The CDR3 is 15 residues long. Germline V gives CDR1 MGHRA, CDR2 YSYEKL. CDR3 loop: CASANGQDSNQPQHF. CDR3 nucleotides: TGCGCCAGCGCGAATGGCCAGGATAGCAATCAGCCCCAGCATTTT.

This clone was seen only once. CDR3 bases: TGTGCCAGCAGCCCGGACAGGGTTTGGATGAACACTGAAGCTTTCTTT. Residues: CASSPDRVWMNTEAFF. V usage is TRBV5-6 and J usage is TRBJ1-1; 8 bases are a match to TRBD1. The germline V gene encodes CDR1 SGHDT and CDR2 YYEEEE. CDR3 size: 16 residues. V lost 4 bases, J lost 0 bases, and 8 bases stayed unmatched.

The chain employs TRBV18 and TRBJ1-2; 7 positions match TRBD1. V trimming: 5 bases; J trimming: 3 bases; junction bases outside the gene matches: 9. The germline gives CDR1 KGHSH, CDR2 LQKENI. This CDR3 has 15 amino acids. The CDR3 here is CASSYTGAPHYGYTF. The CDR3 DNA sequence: TGTGCCAGCTCATATACAGGGGCCCCCCACTATGGCTACACCTTC.

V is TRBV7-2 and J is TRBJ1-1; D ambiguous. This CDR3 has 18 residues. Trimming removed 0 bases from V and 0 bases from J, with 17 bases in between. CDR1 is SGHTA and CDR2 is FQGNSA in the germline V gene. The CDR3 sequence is CASSLATAWSGMNTEAFF. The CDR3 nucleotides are TGTGCCAGCAGCTTAGCCACAGCATGGTCGGGAATGAACACTGAAGCTTTCTTT. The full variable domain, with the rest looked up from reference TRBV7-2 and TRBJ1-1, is GAGVSQSPSNKVTEKGKDVELRCDPISGHTALYWYRQSLGQGLEFLIYFQGNSAPDKSGLPSDRFSAERTGGSVSTLTIQRTQQEDSAVYLCASSLATAWSGMNTEAFFGQGTRLTVV.

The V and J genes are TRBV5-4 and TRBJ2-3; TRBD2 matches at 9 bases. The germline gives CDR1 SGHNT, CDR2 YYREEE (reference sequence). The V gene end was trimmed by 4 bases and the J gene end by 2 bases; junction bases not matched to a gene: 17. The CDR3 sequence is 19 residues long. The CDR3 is CASSRLYGWTSDPTDTQYF. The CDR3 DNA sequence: TGTGCCAGCAGCCGACTTTACGGCTGGACTAGCGACCCCACAGATACGCAGTATTTT.

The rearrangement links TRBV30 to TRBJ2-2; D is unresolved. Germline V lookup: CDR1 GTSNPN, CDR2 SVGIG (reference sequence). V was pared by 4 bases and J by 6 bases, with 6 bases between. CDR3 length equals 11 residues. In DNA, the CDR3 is TGTGCCTGGACCGAAGCCGGGGAGCTGTTTTTT. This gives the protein CAWTEAGELFF.

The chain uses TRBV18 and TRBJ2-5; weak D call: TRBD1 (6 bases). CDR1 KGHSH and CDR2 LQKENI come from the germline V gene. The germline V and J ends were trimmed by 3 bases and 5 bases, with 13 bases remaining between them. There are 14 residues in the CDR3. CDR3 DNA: TGTGCCAGCTCACCCTCGGGGCAGGGGGAGACCCAGTACTTC. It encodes CASSPSGQGETQYF. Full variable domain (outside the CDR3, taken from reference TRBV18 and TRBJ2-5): NAGVMQNPRHLVRRRGQEARLRCSPMKGHSHVYWYRQLPEEGLKFMVYLQKENIIDESGMPKERFSAEFPKEGPSILRIQQVVRGDSAAYFCASSPSGQGETQYFGPGTRLLVL.

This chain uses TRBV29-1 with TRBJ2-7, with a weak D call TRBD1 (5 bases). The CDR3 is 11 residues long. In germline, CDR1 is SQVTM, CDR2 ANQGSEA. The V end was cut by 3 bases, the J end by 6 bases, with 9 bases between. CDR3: CSVEEGVEQYF. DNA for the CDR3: TGCAGCGTTGAGGAAGGGGTCGAGCAGTACTTC.

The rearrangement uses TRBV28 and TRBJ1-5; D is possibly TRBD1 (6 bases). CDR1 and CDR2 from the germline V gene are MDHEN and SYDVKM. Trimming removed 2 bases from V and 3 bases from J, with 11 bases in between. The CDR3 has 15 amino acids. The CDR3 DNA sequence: TGTGCCAGCAGTTTAAGGGGGGGCTACAATCAGCCCCAGCATTTT. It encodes CASSLRGGYNQPQHF. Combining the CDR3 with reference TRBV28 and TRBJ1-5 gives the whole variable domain DVKVTQSSRYLVKRTGEKVFLECVQDMDHENMFWYRQDPGLGLRLIYFSYDVKMKEKGDIPEGYSVSREKKERFSLILESASTNQTSMYLCASSLRGGYNQPQHFGDGTRLSIL.

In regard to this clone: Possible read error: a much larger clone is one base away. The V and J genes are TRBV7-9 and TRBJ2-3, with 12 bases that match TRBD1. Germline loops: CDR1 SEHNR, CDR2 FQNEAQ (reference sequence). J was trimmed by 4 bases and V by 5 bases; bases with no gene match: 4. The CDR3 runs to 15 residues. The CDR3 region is CASSAGTGGADTQYF. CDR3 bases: TGTGCCAGCAGCGCCGGGACAGGGGGCGCAGATACGCAGTATTTT.